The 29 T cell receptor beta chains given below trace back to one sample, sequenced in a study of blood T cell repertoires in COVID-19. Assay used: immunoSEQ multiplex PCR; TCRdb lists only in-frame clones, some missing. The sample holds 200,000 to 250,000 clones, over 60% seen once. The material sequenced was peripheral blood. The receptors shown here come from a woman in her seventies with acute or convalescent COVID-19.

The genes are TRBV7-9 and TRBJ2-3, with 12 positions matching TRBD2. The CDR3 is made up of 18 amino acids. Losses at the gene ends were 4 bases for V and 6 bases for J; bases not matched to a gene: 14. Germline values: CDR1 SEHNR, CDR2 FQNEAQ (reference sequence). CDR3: CASSSPGGLAGGPDTQYF. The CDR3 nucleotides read TGTGCCAGCAGCTCCCCGGGGGGGCTAGCGGGAGGGCCGGATACGCAGTATTTT.

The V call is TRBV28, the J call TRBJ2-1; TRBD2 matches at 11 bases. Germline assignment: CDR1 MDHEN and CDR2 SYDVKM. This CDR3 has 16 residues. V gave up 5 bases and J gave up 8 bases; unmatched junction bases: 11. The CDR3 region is CASSPLGLAGIHEQFF. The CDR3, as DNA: TGTGCCAGCAGTCCACTTGGACTAGCGGGTATTCATGAGCAGTTCTTC.

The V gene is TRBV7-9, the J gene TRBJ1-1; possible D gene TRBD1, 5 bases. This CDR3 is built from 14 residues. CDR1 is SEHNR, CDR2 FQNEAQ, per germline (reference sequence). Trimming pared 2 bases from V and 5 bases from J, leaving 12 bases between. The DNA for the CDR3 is TGTGCCAGCAGCTTACTAGGGGCGGTTACTGAAGCTTTCTTT. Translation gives CASSLLGAVTEAFF.

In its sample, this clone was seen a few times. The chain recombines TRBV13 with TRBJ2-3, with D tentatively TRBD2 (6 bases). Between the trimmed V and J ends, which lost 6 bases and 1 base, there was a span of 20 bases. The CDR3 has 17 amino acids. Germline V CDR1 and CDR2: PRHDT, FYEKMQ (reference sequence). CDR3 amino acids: CASRSWAWGERTDTQYF. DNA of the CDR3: TGTGCCAGCAGGTCCTGGGCGTGGGGGGAACGCACAGATACGCAGTATTTT.

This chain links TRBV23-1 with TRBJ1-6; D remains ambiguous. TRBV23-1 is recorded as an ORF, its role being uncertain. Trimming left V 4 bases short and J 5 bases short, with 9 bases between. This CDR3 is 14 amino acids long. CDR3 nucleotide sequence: TGCGCCAGCAGTCGGAGGGTAGATAATTCACCCCTCCACTTT. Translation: CASSRRVDNSPLHF.

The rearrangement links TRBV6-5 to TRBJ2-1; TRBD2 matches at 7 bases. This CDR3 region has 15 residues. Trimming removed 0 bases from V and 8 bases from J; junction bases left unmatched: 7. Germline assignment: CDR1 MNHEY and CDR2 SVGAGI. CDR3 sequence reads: CASSYSGTTLDEQFF. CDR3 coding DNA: TGTGCCAGCAGTTACTCAGGGACTACCTTGGATGAGCAGTTCTTC.

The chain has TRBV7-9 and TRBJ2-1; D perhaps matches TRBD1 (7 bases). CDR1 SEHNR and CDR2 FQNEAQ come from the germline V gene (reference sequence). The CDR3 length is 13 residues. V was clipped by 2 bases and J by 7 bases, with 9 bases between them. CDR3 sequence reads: CASSLSGGNEQFF. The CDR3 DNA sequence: TGTGCCAGCAGCTTATCAGGGGGGAATGAGCAGTTCTTC. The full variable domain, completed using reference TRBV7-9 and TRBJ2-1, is DTGVSQNPRHKITKRGQNVTFRCDPISEHNRLYWYRQTLGQGPEFLTYFQNEAQLEKSRLLSDRFSAERPKGSFSTLEIQRTEQGDSAMYLCASSLSGGNEQFFGPGTRLTVL.

CDR3 residues: CASRQGQETQYF. The CDR3 region has the DNA TGTGCCAGCAGACAGGGTCAAGAGACCCAGTACTTC. The chain couples TRBV2 to TRBJ2-5, with D possibly TRBD1 on 6 matching bases. The V end was cut by 6 bases, the J end by 2 bases, with 7 bases between. This CDR3 spans 12 amino acids. Germline loops: CDR1 SNHLY, CDR2 FYNNEI.

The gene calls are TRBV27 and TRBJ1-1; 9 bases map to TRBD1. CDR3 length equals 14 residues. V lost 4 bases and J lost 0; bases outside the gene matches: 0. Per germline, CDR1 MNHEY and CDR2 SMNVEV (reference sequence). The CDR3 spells CASSYRGLNTEAFF. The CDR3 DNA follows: TGTGCCAGCAGTTACAGGGGGCTGAACACTGAAGCTTTCTTT.

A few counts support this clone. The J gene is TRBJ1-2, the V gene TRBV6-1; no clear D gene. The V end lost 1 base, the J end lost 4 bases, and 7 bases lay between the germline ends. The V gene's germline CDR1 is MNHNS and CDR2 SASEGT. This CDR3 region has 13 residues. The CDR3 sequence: CASSEDRGYGYTF. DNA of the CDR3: TGTGCCAGCAGTGAAGATCGAGGCTATGGCTACACCTTC.

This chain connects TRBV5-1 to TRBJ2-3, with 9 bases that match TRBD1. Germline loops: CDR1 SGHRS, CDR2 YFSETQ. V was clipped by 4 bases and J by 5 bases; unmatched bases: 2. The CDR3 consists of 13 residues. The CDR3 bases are TGCGCCAGCAGCCGGACAGGGGAAGATACGCAGTATTTT. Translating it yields CASSRTGEDTQYF.

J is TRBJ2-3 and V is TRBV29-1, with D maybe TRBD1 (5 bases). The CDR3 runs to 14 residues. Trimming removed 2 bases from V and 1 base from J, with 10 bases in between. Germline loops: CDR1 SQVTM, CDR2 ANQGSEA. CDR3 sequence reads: CSVEILTGTDTQYF. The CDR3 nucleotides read TGCAGCGTTGAAATCCTGACAGGCACAGATACGCAGTATTTT.

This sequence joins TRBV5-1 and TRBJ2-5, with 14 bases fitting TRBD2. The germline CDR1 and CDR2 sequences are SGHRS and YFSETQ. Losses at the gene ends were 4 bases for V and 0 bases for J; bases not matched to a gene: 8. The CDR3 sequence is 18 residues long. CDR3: CASSAYGTSGGYQETQYF. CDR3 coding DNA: TGCGCCAGCAGCGCATATGGGACTAGCGGGGGCTACCAAGAGACCCAGTACTTC.

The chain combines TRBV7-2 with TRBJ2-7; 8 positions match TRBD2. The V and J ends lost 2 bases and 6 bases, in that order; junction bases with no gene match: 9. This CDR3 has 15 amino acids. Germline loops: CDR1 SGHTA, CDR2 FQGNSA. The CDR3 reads CASSLQIGTRSEQYF. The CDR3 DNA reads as TGTGCCAGCAGCTTACAGATCGGGACTAGGAGCGAGCAGTACTTC.

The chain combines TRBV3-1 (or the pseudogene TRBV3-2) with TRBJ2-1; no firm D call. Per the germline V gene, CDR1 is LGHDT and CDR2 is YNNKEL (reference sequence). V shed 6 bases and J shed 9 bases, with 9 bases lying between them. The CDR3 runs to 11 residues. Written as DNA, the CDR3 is TGTGCCAGCAGTTACAGTGGTGAGCAGTTCTTC. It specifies CASSYSGEQFF.

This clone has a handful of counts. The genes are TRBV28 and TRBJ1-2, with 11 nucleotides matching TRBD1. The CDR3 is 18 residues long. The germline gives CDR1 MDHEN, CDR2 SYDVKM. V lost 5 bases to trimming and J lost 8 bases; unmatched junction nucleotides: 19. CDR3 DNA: TGTGCCAGCAGTCCCGACCAAGGGTGGACAGGGGGCTGGAGGGGCTACACCTTC. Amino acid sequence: CASSPDQGWTGGWRGYTF.

In DNA, the CDR3 is TGCGCCAGCAGCGTAAACGAGGGTTCACCCCTCCACTTT. It yields the protein CASSVNEGSPLHF. The chain employs TRBV5-1 and TRBJ1-6, with D hard to call. This CDR3 contains 13 residues. In germline, CDR1 is SGHRS, CDR2 YFSETQ. Trimming pared 4 bases from V and 9 bases from J, leaving 11 bases between.

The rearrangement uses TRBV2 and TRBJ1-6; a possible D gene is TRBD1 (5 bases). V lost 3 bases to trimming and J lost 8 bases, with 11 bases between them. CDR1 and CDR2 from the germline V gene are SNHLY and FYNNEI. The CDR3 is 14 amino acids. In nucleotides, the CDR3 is TGTGCCAGCAGTGAGAGAAGGGGCGATTCACCCCTCCACTTT. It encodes CASSERRGDSPLHF.

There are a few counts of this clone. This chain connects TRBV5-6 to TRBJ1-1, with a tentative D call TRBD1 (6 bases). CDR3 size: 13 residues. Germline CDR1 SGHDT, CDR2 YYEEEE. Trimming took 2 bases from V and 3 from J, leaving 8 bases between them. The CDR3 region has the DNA TGTGCCAGCAGCTTTTACAGGGACACTGAAGCTTTCTTT. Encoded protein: CASSFYRDTEAFF.

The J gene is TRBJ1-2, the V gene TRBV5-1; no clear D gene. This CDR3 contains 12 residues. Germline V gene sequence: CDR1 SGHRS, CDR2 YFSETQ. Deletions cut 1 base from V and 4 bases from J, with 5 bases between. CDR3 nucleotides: TGCGCCAGCAGCTTGCCGGGCTATGGCTACACCTTC. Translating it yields CASSLPGYGYTF.

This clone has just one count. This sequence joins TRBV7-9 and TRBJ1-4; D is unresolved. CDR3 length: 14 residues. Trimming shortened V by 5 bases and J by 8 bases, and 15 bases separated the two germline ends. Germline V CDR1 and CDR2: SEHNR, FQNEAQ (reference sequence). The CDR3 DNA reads TGTGCCAGCAGCCAGAGGGTGGTGGGAGAAAAACTGTTTTTT. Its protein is CASSQRVVGEKLFF.

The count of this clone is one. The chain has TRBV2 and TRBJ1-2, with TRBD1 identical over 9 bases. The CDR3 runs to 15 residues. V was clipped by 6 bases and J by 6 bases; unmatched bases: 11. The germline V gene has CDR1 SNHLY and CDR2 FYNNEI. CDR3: CASRPTEGQGNGYTF. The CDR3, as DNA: TGTGCCAGCAGACCTACCGAGGGACAGGGAAATGGCTACACCTTC.

The CDR3 region has the DNA TGCGCCAGCAGAGAGGGACAGGGGATTTTAGGCAATCAGCCCCAGCATTTT. Translated: CASREGQGILGNQPQHF. J is TRBJ1-5 and V is TRBV10-2; 10 bases match TRBD1. Germline CDR1 and CDR2: WSHSY and SAAADI. The CDR3 runs 17 residues. The trim removed 6 bases at V and 2 bases at J, leaving 10 bases unmatched.

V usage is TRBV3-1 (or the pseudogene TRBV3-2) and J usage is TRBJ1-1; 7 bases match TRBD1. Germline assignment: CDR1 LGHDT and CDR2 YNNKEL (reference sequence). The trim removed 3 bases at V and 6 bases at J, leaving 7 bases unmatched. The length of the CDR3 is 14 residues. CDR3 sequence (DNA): TGTGCCAGCAGCCACCCGACAGGGTCCGCTGAAGCTTTCTTT. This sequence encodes CASSHPTGSAEAFF.

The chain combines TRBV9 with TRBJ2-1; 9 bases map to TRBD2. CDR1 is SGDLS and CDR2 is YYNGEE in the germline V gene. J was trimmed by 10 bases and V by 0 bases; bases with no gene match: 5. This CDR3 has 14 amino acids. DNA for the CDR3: TGTGCCAGCAGCGTAGTAGGAGCGGGGGGAGAGCAGTTCTTC. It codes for CASSVVGAGGEQFF. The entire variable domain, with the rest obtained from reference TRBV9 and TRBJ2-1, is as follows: DSGVTQTPKHLITATGQRVTLRCSPRSGDLSVYWYQQSLDQGLQFLIQYYNGEERAKGNILERFSAQQFPDLHSELNLSSLELGDSALYFCASSVVGAGGEQFFGPGTRLTVL.

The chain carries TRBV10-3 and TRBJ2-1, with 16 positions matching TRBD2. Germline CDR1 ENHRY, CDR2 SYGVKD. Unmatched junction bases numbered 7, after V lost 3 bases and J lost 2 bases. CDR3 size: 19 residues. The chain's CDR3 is CAISDSGTSGRGTYNEQFF. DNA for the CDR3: TGTGCCATCAGTGATTCCGGGACTAGCGGGAGGGGGACCTACAATGAGCAGTTCTTC.

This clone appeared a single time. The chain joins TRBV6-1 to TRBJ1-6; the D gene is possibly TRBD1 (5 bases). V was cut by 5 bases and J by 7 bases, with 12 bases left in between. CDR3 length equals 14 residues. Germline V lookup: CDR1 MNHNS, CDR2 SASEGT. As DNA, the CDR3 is TGTGCCAGCAGTCCGCGGGGCTACAATTCACCCCTCCACTTT. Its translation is CASSPRGYNSPLHF.

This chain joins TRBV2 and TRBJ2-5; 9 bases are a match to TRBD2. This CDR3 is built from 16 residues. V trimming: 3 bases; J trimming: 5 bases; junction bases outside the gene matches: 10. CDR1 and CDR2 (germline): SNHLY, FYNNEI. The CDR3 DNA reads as TGTGCCAGCAGTGACGGTAGCGGGGGAGGGGGTGAGACCCAGTACTTC. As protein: CASSDGSGGGGETQYF.

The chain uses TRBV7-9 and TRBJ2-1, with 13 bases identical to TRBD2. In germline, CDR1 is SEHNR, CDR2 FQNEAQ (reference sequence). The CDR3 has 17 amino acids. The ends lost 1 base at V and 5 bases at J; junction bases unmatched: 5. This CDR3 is CASSLVGTSGVHNEQFF. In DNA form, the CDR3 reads TGTGCCAGCAGCTTAGTAGGGACTAGCGGGGTACACAATGAGCAGTTCTTC.